The 32 T cell receptor beta chains presented below share a single source sample, sequenced in a study of spatial heterogeneity in lung cancer. As for time point: sample taken at primary tumor resection. TCRdb re-called the 5' RACE reads with MiXCR, one entry per CDR3 protein. The sample contains about 92,000 distinct CDR3 sequences, 9.5% to 15% of which appear only once. The material was PBMCs, obtained at surgery. These receptors all stem from a male donor with early-stage non-small cell lung cancer.

There are a few counts of this clonotype. The chain joins TRBV29-1 to TRBJ2-3; D ambiguous. CDR3 size: 14 residues. Germline CDR1 is SQVTM and CDR2 is ANQGSEA. The V end was cut by 2 bases, the J end by 3 bases, with 12 bases between. In DNA, the CDR3 is TGCAGCGTTGAACGGGCGGCTGGGACAGATACGCAGTATTTT. Encoded protein: CSVERAAGTDTQYF.

The gene calls are TRBV20-1 and TRBJ2-7; tentatively, D is TRBD1 (6 bases). The V end was cut by 3 bases, the J end by 2 bases, with 11 bases between. This CDR3 spans 13 amino acids. Looked up from germline, CDR1 is DFQATT and CDR2 is SNEGSKA (reference sequence). Written as DNA, the CDR3 is TGCAGTGCTAGTAATGACAGGACCTACGAGCAGTACTTC. It specifies CSASNDRTYEQYF.

In this sample, this clonotype turned up many times. The V gene is TRBV7-2, the J gene TRBJ2-3; D is perhaps TRBD1 (6 bases). Germline CDR1 is SGHTA and CDR2 is FQGNSA. The CDR3 is 13 amino acids. V was cut by 5 bases and J by 4 bases, with 10 bases left in between. The CDR3 region has the DNA TGTGCCAGCAGCATCAACAGGGCAGATACGCAGTATTTT. It specifies CASSINRADTQYF.

The chain has TRBV28 and TRBJ2-3; perhaps TRBD1 as D (5 bases). Germline CDR1 and CDR2: MDHEN and SYDVKM. The V end lost 6 bases, the J end lost 2 bases, and 12 bases lay between the germline ends. CDR3 length equals 14 residues. The CDR3, as DNA: TGTGCCAGCAGGCCTCCAGGGTACACAGATACGCAGTATTTT. Translation: CASRPPGYTDTQYF.

This clonotype has a handful of counts. The gene calls are TRBV20-1 and TRBJ2-1; 9 bases map to TRBD2. The CDR3 loop spans 17 amino acids. Germline V CDR1 and CDR2: DFQATT, SNEGSKA (reference sequence). J was trimmed by 4 bases and V by 2 bases; bases with no gene match: 12. CDR3 nucleotides: TGCAGTGCTAGATCTTCCTTAGCGGGGGATTTATACAATGAGCAGTTCTTC. It is translated as CSARSSLAGDLYNEQFF.

This clonotype has a handful of counts. The CDR3 region has the DNA TGCAGTGCTAGTCCAGTGGCAATCCACGAGCAGTACTTC. Its translation is CSASPVAIHEQYF. The chain combines TRBV20-1 with TRBJ2-7, with D unclear. Germline V gene data show CDR1 as DFQATT and CDR2 as SNEGSKA (reference sequence). V was pared by 3 bases and J by 5 bases, with 14 bases between. The CDR3 has 13 amino acids.

This clonotype was seen at least ten times. The genes are TRBV3-1 and TRBJ1-1, with D possibly TRBD1 on 5 matching bases. V gave up 4 bases and J gave up 3 bases, with 12 bases separating them. This CDR3 spans 14 amino acids. Per the germline V gene, CDR1 is LGHDT and CDR2 is YNNKEL (reference sequence). For the CDR3, the DNA is TGTGCCAGCAGCCCCGACAGCTGGGACACTGAAGCTTTCTTT. Amino acids: CASSPDSWDTEAFF.

The chain recombines TRBV7-9 with TRBJ1-6, with 8 bases aligning to TRBD1. The CDR3 is 21 amino acids. CDR1 is SEHNR and CDR2 is FQNEAQ in the germline V gene (reference sequence). Unmatched junction bases numbered 16, after V lost 3 bases and J lost 0 bases. The CDR3 protein is CASSFRSLGQGASSYNSPLHF. The CDR3, as DNA: TGTGCCAGCAGCTTTAGATCCCTTGGTCAGGGGGCGAGCTCCTATAATTCACCCCTCCACTTT.

The chain is built from TRBV6-2 or TRBV6-3 and TRBJ1-5; 8 positions match TRBD1. The V segment lost 9 bases and the J segment 5 bases; nucleotides outside the gene matches: 15. The CDR3 has 16 residues. CDR1 is MNHEY, CDR2 SVGEGT, per germline. CDR3 in DNA: TGTGCCAGTAAGTTACATACGGACAGGGATGATCAGCCCCAGCATTTT. This gives the protein CASKLHTDRDDQPQHF.

The gene calls are TRBV20-1 and TRBJ1-6, with TRBD1 as a possible D gene (5 bases). CDR1 is DFQATT and CDR2 is SNEGSKA in the germline V gene (reference sequence). The CDR3 consists of 13 residues. Trimming removed 0 bases from V and 13 bases from J, with 13 bases in between. CDR3 coding DNA: TGCAGTGCTAGAGAAGGGACTCCTGGTCCCCTCCACTTT. It yields the protein CSAREGTPGPLHF.

This clonotype came up a few times. The junction and the germline gene differ at one end; a read error may be behind it. This chain connects TRBV30 to TRBJ1-2; no clear D. The CDR3 spans 12 residues. Germline CDR1 and CDR2: GTSNPN and SVGIG (reference sequence). The DNA for the CDR3 is TGTGACTGGACCCACCCCAACTATGGCTACACCTTC. It yields the protein CDWTHPNYGYTF.

This clonotype was recorded at least ten times. This chain links TRBV7-2 with TRBJ2-1; TRBD2 matches at 12 bases. Looked up from germline, CDR1 is SGHTA and CDR2 is FQGNSA. V was clipped by 1 base and J by 4 bases; unmatched bases: 5. CDR3 length equals 17 residues. CDR3 region: CASSLGRGLAGYNEQFF. The CDR3 bases are TGTGCCAGCAGCTTAGGCCGGGGACTAGCGGGTTACAATGAGCAGTTCTTC. Using reference TRBV7-2 and TRBJ2-1 for the parts outside the CDR3, the full variable domain is GAGVSQSPSNKVTEKGKDVELRCDPISGHTALYWYRQSLGQGLEFLIYFQGNSAPDKSGLPSDRFSAERTGGSVSTLTIQRTQQEDSAVYLCASSLGRGLAGYNEQFFGPGTRLTVL.

This clonotype was counted at least ten times. The chain couples TRBV29-1 to TRBJ2-3; D may correspond to TRBD1 or TRBD2 (6 bases each). The V end was cut by 7 bases, the J end by 1 base, with 18 bases between. The CDR3 totals 15 residues. CDR1 and CDR2 from the germline V gene are SQVTM and ANQGSEA. CDR3 nucleotide sequence: TGCAGCGCCACAAAGGGGGGATCGGGCACAGATACGCAGTATTTT. Translated: CSATKGGSGTDTQYF.

This clonotype was detected ten times or more. The chain employs TRBV30 and TRBJ2-7; D gene ambiguous. Trimming stripped 3 bases from V and 2 bases from J, with 5 bases between. This CDR3 comprises 11 residues. The germline V gene encodes CDR1 GTSNPN and CDR2 SVGIG (reference sequence). The CDR3 coding sequence is TGTGCCTGGAGCTTAGCCTACGAGCAGTACTTC. This encodes CAWSLAYEQYF.

This chain joins TRBV11-3 and TRBJ2-1; 8 bases are a match to TRBD1. CDR3 length: 14 residues. V trimming: 2 bases; J trimming: 7 bases; junction bases outside the gene matches: 4. The germline V gene encodes CDR1 SGHNT and CDR2 YENEEA. CDR3 DNA sequence: TGTGCCAGCAGCTTAAGGCAGGGGGCAAATGAGCAGTTCTTC. It codes for CASSLRQGANEQFF.

This clonotype was counted between two and nine times. The rearrangement uses TRBV27 and TRBJ2-5, with D maybe TRBD1 (7 bases). The V gene's germline CDR1 is MNHEY and CDR2 SMNVEV (reference sequence). V was trimmed by 4 bases and J by 9 bases, leaving 12 bases between them. The CDR3 extends over 12 amino acids. The CDR3 reads CASSSPGGPQYF. The CDR3 nucleotides are TGTGCCAGCAGTTCACCAGGGGGGCCCCAGTACTTC.

The chain recombines TRBV6-2 or TRBV6-3 with TRBJ2-1; a weak D match, TRBD1 (6 bases). The V and J ends lost 6 bases and 8 bases respectively, with 20 bases between them. This CDR3 has 15 amino acids. CDR1 is MNHEY, CDR2 SVGEGT, per germline. For the CDR3, the DNA is TGTGCCAGCAGCCAGGGGCTAGTCGGGACGCATGAGCAGTTCTTC. Translation: CASSQGLVGTHEQFF.

This sequence joins TRBV29-1 and TRBJ2-6; 9 bases line up with TRBD1. Germline CDR1 and CDR2: SQVTM and ANQGSEA. The length of the CDR3 is 20 residues. V lost 5 bases, J lost 0 bases, and 17 bases stayed unmatched. CDR3 coding DNA: TGCAGCGTTCCCCCCGGGGACAGGGAATTTCGCTTCTCTGGGGCCAACGTCCTGACTTTC. Its protein is CSVPPGDREFRFSGANVLTF.

In its sample, this clonotype was seen many times. The V gene is TRBV29-1, the J gene TRBJ1-1; 9 bases map to TRBD1. Trimming at V came to 1 base and at J to 4 bases, leaving 7 bases not matched to a gene. This CDR3 is 15 amino acids long. Germline V gene lookup returns CDR1 SQVTM and CDR2 ANQGSEA. This chain's CDR3 is CSVEVHRGPRTEAFF. CDR3 in DNA: TGCAGCGTTGAAGTCCACAGGGGGCCGCGCACTGAAGCTTTCTTT.

V is TRBV7-3 and J is TRBJ2-3; perhaps TRBD1 as D (6 bases). Germline loops: CDR1 SGHTA, CDR2 FQGTGA. V lost 0 bases and J lost 2, with 9 bases in between. The CDR3 runs 15 residues. Here the CDR3 DNA reads TGTGCCAGCAGCTTAACAGGACAGCCCACAGATACGCAGTATTTT. Translation gives CASSLTGQPTDTQYF.

As for this clonotype: This may arise from a read error, as a much more abundant clone is one base away. The chain joins TRBV5-5 to TRBJ1-6; maybe TRBD1 (6 bases). There are 14 residues in the CDR3. The germline V gene encodes CDR1 SGHKS and CDR2 YYEKEE (reference sequence). DNA of the CDR3: TGTGCCAGCAGCCCGGACAGCCTAGCCTCACCCATCCACTTT. Its translation is CASSPDSLASPIHF. Filled out from reference TRBV5-5 and TRBJ1-6, the complete variable domain reads DAGVTQSPTHLIKTRGQQVTLRCSPISGHKSVSWYQQVLGQGPQFIFQYYEKEERGRGNFPDRFSARQFPNYSSELNVNALLLGDSALYLCASSPDSLASPIHFGNGTRLTVT.

Ten or more counts support this clonotype. The chain uses TRBV5-1 and TRBJ1-5; no clear D. V was shortened by 4 bases and J by 0 bases, with 14 bases between the two germline ends. Germline CDR1 and CDR2: SGHRS and YFSETQ. This CDR3 comprises 16 residues. The CDR3: CASSVEGPYSNQPQHF. The CDR3, as DNA: TGCGCCAGCAGCGTCGAAGGTCCGTATAGCAATCAGCCCCAGCATTTT.

At least ten counts were recorded for this clonotype. V gene TRBV4-3 combines with J gene TRBJ1-1, with D perhaps matching TRBD1 (6 bases). V was clipped by 4 bases and J by 5 bases, with 17 bases between them. This CDR3 has 15 amino acids. The germline V gene encodes CDR1 LGHNA and CDR2 YSLEER. The CDR3 bases are TGCGCCAGCAGCCCGGCCGACAGGTGGGGGACTGAAGCTTTCTTT. Translated, it gives CASSPADRWGTEAFF.

The CDR3 protein is CASSFDGDKDTGELFF. The DNA for the CDR3 is TGCGCCAGCAGCTTCGACGGGGATAAGGACACCGGGGAGCTGTTTTTT. This chain uses TRBV5-1 with TRBJ2-2; tentative D call: TRBD2 (5 bases). The V gene's germline CDR1 is SGHRS and CDR2 YFSETQ. V lost 2 bases to trimming and J lost 3 bases, with 14 bases between them. This CDR3 contains 16 residues.

The table lists this clonotype with many counts. This sequence joins TRBV11-2 and TRBJ2-5, with a weak D call TRBD1 (6 bases). CDR3 size: 16 residues. V was shortened by 0 bases and J by 3 bases, with 14 bases between the two germline ends. Germline CDR1 reads SGHAT; CDR2 reads FQNNGV. CDR3 sequence (DNA): TGTGCCAGCAGCTTAGAACATGCACAGGGAGAAGAGACCCAGTACTTC. Protein: CASSLEHAQGEETQYF.

The V and J genes are TRBV29-1 and TRBJ2-2; TRBD2 might be the D (6 bases). V was pared by 1 base and J by 6 bases, with 6 bases between. The CDR3 is 12 residues long. The germline V gene encodes CDR1 SQVTM and CDR2 ANQGSEA. Written as DNA, the CDR3 is TGCAGCGTTGAAGGGAGGGCCGGGGAGCTGTTTTTT. Amino acids: CSVEGRAGELFF.

This rearrangement joins TRBV29-1 to TRBJ2-3; TRBD1 aligns across 9 bases. The CDR3 runs to 14 residues. Germline V gene data show CDR1 as SQVTM and CDR2 as ANQGSEA. V dropped 4 bases and J dropped 5; count of bases not matched to a gene: 7. The CDR3 reads CSVGGTGLIDTQYF. CDR3 coding DNA: TGCAGCGTTGGTGGGACAGGGTTGATAGATACGCAGTATTTT.

The rearrangement joins TRBV12-3 or TRBV12-4 to TRBJ1-5; D not resolved. The CDR3 extends over 15 amino acids. Trimming removed 2 bases at V and 6 bases at J, with 14 bases between. CDR3 sequence: CASSLQTEGSQPQHF. In nucleotides, the CDR3 is TGTGCCAGCAGTTTACAGACGGAAGGCAGTCAGCCCCAGCATTTT.

This clonotype appeared many times. The chain uses TRBV12-3 or TRBV12-4 and TRBJ1-1; 7 bases align to TRBD1. Losses at the gene ends were 6 bases for V and 3 bases for J; bases not matched to a gene: 7. This CDR3 is 14 amino acids long. The CDR3 region has the DNA TGTGCCAGCAGCCCTACAGGGGAGTACACTGAAGCTTTCTTT. This sequence encodes CASSPTGEYTEAFF.

The rearrangement joins TRBV20-1 to TRBJ2-7; D might be TRBD1 (5 bases). Germline CDR1 DFQATT, CDR2 SNEGSKA (reference sequence). The CDR3 is 14 residues long. With 6 bases removed from V and 6 bases from J, the gap between germline ends came to 21 bases. The DNA for the CDR3 is TGCAGTGCCCATATCCCTGGGCAGGGCGGCGAGCAGTACTTC. Its protein is CSAHIPGQGGEQYF.

This clonotype was seen a few times. The chain couples TRBV6-5 to TRBJ2-1; 8 nucleotides align to TRBD2. J was trimmed by 7 bases and V by 6 bases; bases with no gene match: 2. The CDR3 has 12 amino acids. Germline lookup yields CDR1 MNHEY and CDR2 SVGAGI. The CDR3 DNA reads TGTGCCAGCAGGCAGCGGGGGAATGAGCAGTTCTTC. Protein sequence: CASRQRGNEQFF.

This clonotype was picked up a small number of times. In DNA, the CDR3 is TGTGCCAGCAGTTACTCCCGGGACAGGGCTAGCAATCAGCCCCAGCATTTT. It is translated as CASSYSRDRASNQPQHF. The chain employs TRBV6-2 or TRBV6-3 and TRBJ1-5; TRBD1 aligns across 9 bases. CDR1 MNHEY and CDR2 SVGEGT come from the germline V gene. With 0 bases clipped from V and 0 bases from J, the junction kept 3 bases outside the gene matches. The CDR3 consists of 17 residues.